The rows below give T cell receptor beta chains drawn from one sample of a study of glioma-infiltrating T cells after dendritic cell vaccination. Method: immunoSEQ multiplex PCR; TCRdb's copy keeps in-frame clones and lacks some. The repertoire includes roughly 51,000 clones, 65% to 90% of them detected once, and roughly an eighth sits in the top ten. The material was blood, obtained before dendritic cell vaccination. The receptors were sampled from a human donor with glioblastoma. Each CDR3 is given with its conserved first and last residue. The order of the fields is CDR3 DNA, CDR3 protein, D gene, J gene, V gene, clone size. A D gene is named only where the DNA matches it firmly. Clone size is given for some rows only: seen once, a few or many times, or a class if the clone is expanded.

cdr3_nt: TGCGCCAGCAGCGACACCGGGACAGGGTCCGGGGAGCTGTTTTTT
cdr3_aa: CASSDTGTGSGELFF
d_call: TRBD1
j_call: TRBJ2-2
v_call: TRBV5-1
clone_size: -

cdr3_nt: TGCGCCAGCGGAAAGGGGTTGGACACCATATATTTT
cdr3_aa: CASGKGLDTIYF
d_call: -
j_call: TRBJ1-3
v_call: TRBV4-3
clone_size: medium-sized

cdr3_nt: TGTGCCAGCAGCGCCGGGACTACTTCGAAGGGGGAGCAGTTCTTC
cdr3_aa: CASSAGTTSKGEQFF
d_call: TRBD2
j_call: TRBJ2-1
v_call: TRBV5-8
clone_size: -

cdr3_nt: TGTGCCAGCAGCCCCACAGGGGCATACGAAAAACTGTTTTTT
cdr3_aa: CASSPTGAYEKLFF
d_call: TRBD1
j_call: TRBJ1-4
v_call: TRBV11-2
clone_size: -

cdr3_nt: TGTGCCAGCAGTTACCGGACAAACAGGGAGAACTATGGCTACACCTTC
cdr3_aa: CASSYRTNRENYGYTF
d_call: -
j_call: TRBJ1-2
v_call: TRBV6-5
clone_size: -

cdr3_nt: TGTGCCAGCAGCCCTTCAACGACAGCTGGGAGGGAAAAACTGTTTTTT
cdr3_aa: CASSPSTTAGREKLFF
d_call: -
j_call: TRBJ1-4
v_call: TRBV7-2
clone_size: -

cdr3_nt: TGCGCCAGTTGCTCGACTCTGAACACTGAAGCTTTCTTT
cdr3_aa: CASCSTLNTEAFF
d_call: -
j_call: TRBJ1-1
v_call: TRBV5-1
clone_size: -

cdr3_nt: TGTGCCAGCAGGGCAGGGGACACTGAAGCTTTCTTT
cdr3_aa: CASRAGDTEAFF
d_call: -
j_call: TRBJ1-1
v_call: TRBV5-4
clone_size: -

cdr3_nt: TGTGCCAGCAGCTCCCAGACTAGCGGGAGGACCTACGAGCAGTACTTC
cdr3_aa: CASSSQTSGRTYEQYF
d_call: TRBD2
j_call: TRBJ2-7
v_call: TRBV7-2
clone_size: -

cdr3_nt: TGTGCCAGCTCACCATTGGCTAGCGGGTACCAAGAGACCCAGTACTTC
cdr3_aa: CASSPLASGYQETQYF
d_call: TRBD2
j_call: TRBJ2-5
v_call: TRBV18
clone_size: -

cdr3_nt: TGTGCCAGCAGCCTAGACAGGGGGAGATTGGCCCAGTACTTC
cdr3_aa: CASSLDRGRLAQYF
d_call: TRBD1
j_call: TRBJ2-5
v_call: TRBV28
clone_size: few

cdr3_nt: TGTGCCAGCCGAGCAGGCCTAGCGGGGGGTGCAGAGACCCAGTACTTC
cdr3_aa: CASRAGLAGGAETQYF
d_call: TRBD2
j_call: TRBJ2-5
v_call: TRBV2
clone_size: -

cdr3_nt: TGTGCCAGTAGTACGCAGGGGGCGACCCAGCATTTT
cdr3_aa: CASSTQGATQHF
d_call: TRBD1
j_call: TRBJ1-5
v_call: TRBV19
clone_size: -

cdr3_nt: TGCAGCGTCCGCGGTTTAGGAGGGCCCACAGATACGCAGTATTTT
cdr3_aa: CSVRGLGGPTDTQYF
d_call: -
j_call: TRBJ2-3
v_call: TRBV29-1
clone_size: -

cdr3_nt: TGTGCCAGCTCACCCGACGGACAGGGCTTTAGCAATCAGCCCCAGCATTTT
cdr3_aa: CASSPDGQGFSNQPQHF
d_call: TRBD1
j_call: TRBJ1-5
v_call: TRBV18
clone_size: -

cdr3_nt: TGTGCCAGCAGCCCGTCGAACAGGGGGTCGAGTGGGCCAGATACGCAGTATTTT
cdr3_aa: CASSPSNRGSSGPDTQYF
d_call: TRBD1
j_call: TRBJ2-3
v_call: TRBV7-7
clone_size: -

cdr3_nt: TGTGCCAGCAGTGAAGCGAGCCCTCCCTACGAGCAGTACTTC
cdr3_aa: CASSEASPPYEQYF
d_call: -
j_call: TRBJ2-7
v_call: TRBV25-1
clone_size: -

cdr3_nt: TGTGCCAGCAGCTTATATGGGAGAACTAATGAAAAACTGTTTTTT
cdr3_aa: CASSLYGRTNEKLFF
d_call: -
j_call: TRBJ1-4
v_call: TRBV11-2
clone_size: -

cdr3_nt: TGTGCCTGGGATCGGACACAGGGTCCGCAATATTTT
cdr3_aa: CAWDRTQGPQYF
d_call: -
j_call: TRBJ1-3
v_call: TRBV30
clone_size: -

cdr3_nt: TGTGCCAGCAGTGCCAGCGGGGGGGGCACAGATACGCAGTATTTT
cdr3_aa: CASSASGGGTDTQYF
d_call: TRBD2
j_call: TRBJ2-3
v_call: TRBV25-1
clone_size: -

cdr3_nt: TGTGCCAGCAGCTTACCGGGACAGTGGTTCTCTGGGGCCAACGTCCTGACTTTC
cdr3_aa: CASSLPGQWFSGANVLTF
d_call: TRBD1
j_call: TRBJ2-6
v_call: TRBV7-8
clone_size: -

cdr3_nt: TGTGCCAGCCAGACGGGAACCATGAATGAAAAACTGTTTTTT
cdr3_aa: CASQTGTMNEKLFF
d_call: -
j_call: TRBJ1-4
v_call: TRBV5-6
clone_size: -

cdr3_nt: TGCGCCAGCAGCTTGAACGAGAACTATGGCTACACCTTC
cdr3_aa: CASSLNENYGYTF
d_call: -
j_call: TRBJ1-2
v_call: TRBV5-1
clone_size: -

cdr3_nt: TGCGCCAGCAGCCACGGTCGGACAACCGAGCAGTTCTTC
cdr3_aa: CASSHGRTTEQFF
d_call: -
j_call: TRBJ2-1
v_call: TRBV4-3
clone_size: -

cdr3_nt: TGTGCCAGTAGTATAGGTATCCTCCGGGACAGGGGGTTGTACAATGAGCAGTTCTTC
cdr3_aa: CASSIGILRDRGLYNEQFF
d_call: TRBD1
j_call: TRBJ2-1
v_call: TRBV19
clone_size: -

cdr3_nt: TGTGCCAGTAGTAAGCAGGGGGACAATCAGCCCCAGCATTTT
cdr3_aa: CASSKQGDNQPQHF
d_call: TRBD1
j_call: TRBJ1-5
v_call: TRBV19
clone_size: -

cdr3_nt: TGTGCCAGCAGCTTAGACGGTCAGACTAATCAGCCCCAGCATTTT
cdr3_aa: CASSLDGQTNQPQHF
d_call: -
j_call: TRBJ1-5
v_call: TRBV11-2
clone_size: -

cdr3_nt: TGCGCCAGCAGCTTGGACAGTCACCCCTCCTACAATGAGCAGTTCTTC
cdr3_aa: CASSLDSHPSYNEQFF
d_call: -
j_call: TRBJ2-1
v_call: TRBV5-1
clone_size: -

cdr3_nt: TGCGCCAGCAGCTTGGGAGGACAGAGATACGAAGCTTTCTTT
cdr3_aa: CASSLGGQRYEAFF
d_call: -
j_call: TRBJ1-1
v_call: TRBV5-1
clone_size: -

cdr3_nt: TGCGCCAGCAGCAAGACTAGCGATTACTCCTACGAGCAGTACTTC
cdr3_aa: CASSKTSDYSYEQYF
d_call: TRBD2
j_call: TRBJ2-7
v_call: TRBV5-1
clone_size: -

cdr3_nt: TGCGCCAGCAGTGAGAGGGGGAACTATGGCTACACCTTC
cdr3_aa: CASSERGNYGYTF
d_call: -
j_call: TRBJ1-2
v_call: TRBV10-1
clone_size: few

cdr3_nt: TGCGCCAGCAGCCAAGAAACTAGCGGTTCCTACGAGCAGTACTTC
cdr3_aa: CASSQETSGSYEQYF
d_call: TRBD2
j_call: TRBJ2-7
v_call: TRBV4-3
clone_size: -

cdr3_nt: TGTGCCAGCAGTGTCAACGGGAGGGCTGAGACCCAGTACTTC
cdr3_aa: CASSVNGRAETQYF
d_call: TRBD2
j_call: TRBJ2-5
v_call: TRBV2
clone_size: -

cdr3_nt: TGTGCCAGCAGCTTAGCGGGAGGGAATGAGCAGTTCTTC
cdr3_aa: CASSLAGGNEQFF
d_call: TRBD2
j_call: TRBJ2-1
v_call: TRBV7-2
clone_size: once

cdr3_nt: TGTGCTAGCAGCTTAGCGGGGCAGGGGGCTAATGAGCAGTTCTTC
cdr3_aa: CASSLAGQGANEQFF
d_call: -
j_call: TRBJ2-1
v_call: TRBV7-7
clone_size: -

cdr3_nt: TGCAGCGTTGTCCGGACAGGGGTCACCTACGAGCAGTACTTC
cdr3_aa: CSVVRTGVTYEQYF
d_call: TRBD1
j_call: TRBJ2-7
v_call: TRBV29-1
clone_size: few

cdr3_nt: TGTGCCAGCAGCTTAGCAGTCCAGCCCTCAGCGGGCCACGAGCAGTACTTC
cdr3_aa: CASSLAVQPSAGHEQYF
d_call: -
j_call: TRBJ2-7
v_call: TRBV7-2
clone_size: -

cdr3_nt: TGTGCCACCAGCACCGAGTGGAGTTCCCCTCTTCGGAACAATGAGCAGTTCTTC
cdr3_aa: CATSTEWSSPLRNNEQFF
d_call: -
j_call: TRBJ2-1
v_call: TRBV15
clone_size: -

cdr3_nt: TGTGCCAGCAGCTTAGGGACAGGGGGCGCGATTTGGGGGAACACTGAAGCTTTCTTT
cdr3_aa: CASSLGTGGAIWGNTEAFF
d_call: TRBD1
j_call: TRBJ1-1
v_call: TRBV5-5
clone_size: few

cdr3_nt: TGTGCCAGCAGCAAAGTGGGACTACTTCACACAGATACGCAGTATTTT
cdr3_aa: CASSKVGLLHTDTQYF
d_call: -
j_call: TRBJ2-3
v_call: TRBV21-1
clone_size: -